This T cell receptor (beta chain) was observed in a study of human T cells and chemical hapten exposure (dated by TCRdb to the early 2020s). With regard to the full study: For sensitization, 2% DPC in acetone was applied to a roughly 2 cm by roughly 2 cm area of upper inner arm skin. Patients additionally received weekly therapeutic DPC doses to the scalp throughout the roughly 25-week study period. Patch testing on the upper back used Finn chambers containing 0.01% DPC, with scoring done after 6 days according to International Contact Dermatitis Research Group standards. The patient cohort, mostly female, included alopecia areata with under or over 50% scalp involvement, alopecia totalis and alopecia universalis. Libraries were combined into a pool for sequencing, and differences in TCR yield between samples came mainly from small differences in library volumes within the pool. Peripheral blood TCR repertoire changes were tracked in vivo in alopecia patients during primary and secondary sensitization to the hapten diphenylcyclopropenone (DPC). Blood was sampled from patients pre-sensitization (week 0) and at 2, 6 and about 24 weeks after DPC sensitization. About 28 alopecia patients gave blood for TCR sequencing at one to four time points (pre-sensitization, 2, 6 and 24 weeks). Both TCR alpha and TCR beta chains were sequenced from each blood RNA sample. The paper as a whole reports these results and caveats: All patients had alopecia, a presumed autoimmune disease, so their immune response might differ from that of healthy individuals. Repeated subsampling changed both the strength of the expansion versus patch-test correlation and the threshold at which that correlation became significant. The number of TCRs above 1 in 1000 frequency did not change with DPC sensitization; there was no evidence of global repertoire structure alterations. A positive correlation was found between the number of PT1 expanded TCRs and patch test score, with significance reached at thresholds 8, 16 and 32 but not 4. Significantly more large CDR3 similarity clusters were formed by expanded TCRs than by pre-sensitization or healthy control sets, consistent with antigen-driven responses.

The time point label here, explained by the study, means: patch test 1, 2 weeks after DPC sensitization. Taken with the paper, the label for treatment or condition translates to: therapeutic diphenylcyclopropenone sensitization with weekly scalp DPC. Total RNA was isolated from unfractionated whole blood collected in Tempus Blood RNA tubes. At each patch-test visit, blood was drawn before the patch test was applied. Patients were considered eligible if aged 18 to 70, diagnosed with alopecia and deemed suitable for DPC therapy, and patients were excluded if pregnant. Library creation used RACE. Sequencing took place on a NextSeq 500. Library preparation attached unique molecular identifiers to individual cDNA molecules for quantitative, reproducible TCR counting. From the authors' description of their analysis: The median number of TCRs per sample was approximately 93,000, ranging from 23,224 to 690,600. The Decombinator software suite was used to annotate V, J and CDR3 in the TCR reads. For PS versus PT1 abundance plots, all samples were subsampled to the same number of TCRs (28,000). Expanded TCRs were defined as absent before sensitization and observed at least eight times at the 2-week time point. TCRdb trimmed the raw reads at Q25, called clones with MiXCR and kept productive beta chains. CDR3 protein duplicates are merged, each entry listing the most common genes and DNA. The V and J calls follow TCRdb's processing rather than the paper's. This sample holds more than 30,000 distinct CDR3 sequences; 5% to 8% were observed only once. Clones ranked in the top ten supply 9.1% of the sample.

V loses 6 bases of germline sequence and J loses 4 bases, and the interval between the two ends is 9 bases. The CDR3 spans 12 residues, from the cysteine through the phenylalanine. Solely the CDR3 DNA is kept, with 36 bases framed from the first base. Reading the germline V gene gives CDR1 MDHEN and CDR2 SYDVKM. This clonotype was seen only a few times. Its binding antigen is unknown. No per-base quality is available; no much larger clone lies one base away. This TCR came from a woman aged 25 to 39 with alopecia areata. Some clones in this sample may be carry-over from other donors' samples. This sequence uses TRBV28 and TRBJ1-2, with an unclear D gene assignment. The source material was whole blood, sampled in connection with sensitization to the hapten diphenylcyclopropenone (DPC). The sequenced DNA is TGTGCCAGCAGCGGGTATGGCTATGGCTACACCTTC. Translation gives CASSGYGYGYTF.